Many counts were recorded for the clone carrying this TCR beta chain. This sample stems from a study of T-cell reconstitution after alpha-beta-depleted transplantation in children. TCRbeta library construction was performed incorporating unique molecular identifiers. Each CDR3 protein is one row after TCRdb ran MiXCR on the PCR reads. The sample yields around 340,000 distinct CDR3 sequences, roughly 15% seen once. Germline lookup yields CDR1 DFQATT and CDR2 SNEGSKA (reference sequence). This CDR3 is built from 13 residues. Trimming removed 3 bases from V and 2 bases from J, with 5 bases in between. The sample in question was PBMCs, obtained from the stem cell graft. The chain links TRBV20-1 to TRBJ2-6; D unclear. The sequence derives from a human donor who donated a stem cell graft to a child with Fanconi anemia. The CDR3 here is CSASSPGANVLTF. DNA of the CDR3: TGCAGTGCTAGCAGCCCTGGGGCCAACGTCCTGACTTTC.